The 30 T cell receptor beta chains in this list originate from one sample, sequenced in a study of vaccination and CD4 T cells after COVID-19. No cognate antigen is known for these TCRs. Indicated treatment: approximately 9-day PBMC culture with coronavirus spike peptide pools or control peptides (ViraFEST assay). Sequencing of cultured CD4+ T cell DNA used the Oncomine TCR Beta short-read assay. TCRdb used MiXCR to reprocess the PCR reads, holding one entry per CDR3 protein. The table includes about 15,000 distinct CDR3 sequences, 48% detected once. What was sequenced was CD4+ T cells from blood, cultured in vitro. The receptors come from a human donor who had recovered from COVID-19.

The chain joins TRBV12-3 or TRBV12-4 to TRBJ1-6; D may be TRBD1 (5 bases). V was clipped by 0 bases and J by 10 bases, with 13 bases between them. The CDR3 has 15 residues. CDR3 sequence: CASSLAGPRGSPLHF. CDR3 in DNA: TGTGCCAGCAGTTTAGCCGGACCGCGGGGGTCACCCCTCCACTTT.

The rearrangement joins TRBV7-9 to TRBJ1-1; the D gene is possibly TRBD1 (6 bases). Trimming cost V 5 bases and J 7 bases, with 17 bases left between them. The V gene's germline CDR1 is SEHNR and CDR2 FQNEAQ (reference sequence). This CDR3 region has 14 residues. The CDR3 DNA is TGTGCCAGCAGCCTAATTGCGGGGGCAGGTGAAGCTTTCTTT. It codes for CASSLIAGAGEAFF.

This chain uses TRBV6-5 with TRBJ1-1; 7 bases are a match to TRBD1. This CDR3 comprises 14 residues. CDR1 is MNHEY and CDR2 is SVGAGI in the germline V gene. V shed 4 bases and J 8 bases; nucleotides not matched to a gene: 10. Here the CDR3 DNA reads TGTGCCAGCAGTTCCCGGACAGGTGGAGACGAAGCTTTCTTT. Its translation is CASSSRTGGDEAFF.

CDR3: CASSYRSEKDSPLHF. CDR3 DNA: TGTGCCAGCAGCTACCGCTCTGAAAAAGATTCACCCCTCCACTTT. The rearrangement joins TRBV7-9 to TRBJ1-6; no reliable D call. Trimming took off 4 bases at V and 8 bases at J, with 15 bases between the two ends. This CDR3 region has 15 residues. Germline CDR1 SEHNR, CDR2 FQNEAQ (reference sequence).

The V gene is TRBV20-1, the J gene TRBJ1-2, with TRBD1 identical over 9 bases. V gave up 6 bases and J gave up 7 bases; unmatched junction bases: 9. The germline V gene has CDR1 DFQATT and CDR2 SNEGSKA (reference sequence). This CDR3 is built from 13 residues. CDR3 amino acids: CSARGQGTGGYTF. DNA for the CDR3: TGCAGTGCAAGGGGACAGGGAACGGGTGGCTACACCTTC.

The genes are TRBV6-4 and TRBJ2-3; TRBD2 matches 7 bases. V was pared by 0 bases and J by 1 base, with 7 bases of the junction left unmatched. Germline V lookup: CDR1 MRHNA, CDR2 SNTAGT. The CDR3 length is 17 residues. CDR3 nucleotide sequence: TGTGCCAGCAGTGACTCCCCAAGCGGGATGGGCACAGATACGCAGTATTTT. Its translation: CASSDSPSGMGTDTQYF.

Only a few counts were recorded for this clonotype. The chain employs TRBV6-5 and TRBJ2-7, with D perhaps TRBD1 (6 bases). V was pared by 0 bases and J by 3 bases, with 15 bases between. The CDR3 is 16 amino acids. The germline gives CDR1 MNHEY, CDR2 SVGAGI. Here the CDR3 DNA reads TGTGCCAGCAGTTACTCAAGGGACACCAGTATCTACGAGCAGTACTTC. It specifies CASSYSRDTSIYEQYF.

This clonotype appeared once. The J gene is TRBJ1-5, the V gene TRBV6-1; possible D gene TRBD1, 6 bases. The V and J ends lost 3 bases and 4 bases respectively, with 16 bases between them. This CDR3 has 16 residues. Germline loops: CDR1 MNHNS, CDR2 SASEGT. Here the CDR3 DNA reads TGTGCCAGCAGTGATAAGGTCAGGGGAGGGAATCAGCCCCAGCATTTT. This gives the protein CASSDKVRGGNQPQHF.

In its sample, this clonotype was seen a few times. This chain links TRBV6-1 with TRBJ1-3; D gene unclear. CDR1 MNHNS and CDR2 SASEGT come from the germline V gene. The ends were cut back, 4 bases at V and 0 bases at J, with 16 bases in the middle. This CDR3 is 17 amino acids long. The chain's CDR3 is CASSVPQELSSGNTIYF. The CDR3 DNA follows: TGTGCCAGCAGTGTCCCTCAAGAGCTCAGCTCTGGAAACACCATATATTTT.

This clonotype was found a few times. The chain employs TRBV30 and TRBJ2-7, with D unresolved. CDR3 size: 14 residues. Trimming took off 1 base at V and 2 bases at J, with 12 bases between the two ends. CDR1 and CDR2 from the germline V gene are GTSNPN and SVGIG (reference sequence). CDR3 sequence reads: CAWSGNVLPYEQYF. CDR3 bases: TGTGCCTGGAGTGGGAACGTACTACCCTACGAGCAGTACTTC.

The J gene is TRBJ1-2, the V gene TRBV6-1, with D perhaps TRBD1 (5 bases). Germline V gives CDR1 MNHNS, CDR2 SASEGT. CDR3 length equals 14 residues. The V end was cut by 6 bases, the J end by 3 bases, with 14 bases between. This CDR3 is CASRARDLYYGYTF. For the CDR3, the DNA is TGTGCCAGCAGGGCCCGGGACCTCTACTATGGCTACACCTTC.

V is TRBV29-1 and J is TRBJ2-2; D unclear. Trimming left V 1 base short and J 5 bases short, with 11 bases between. The CDR3 extends over 14 amino acids. Germline-derived CDR1 and CDR2 are SQVTM and ANQGSEA. In nucleotides, the CDR3 is TGCAGCGTTGAAGGTCCAGGCCGGACCGGGGAGCTGTTTTTT. Translated, it gives CSVEGPGRTGELFF.

This clonotype was seen a few times. The chain joins TRBV28 to TRBJ2-3; a possible D gene is TRBD2 (5 bases). Germline values: CDR1 MDHEN, CDR2 SYDVKM. The CDR3 spans 12 residues. V lost 10 bases and J 1 base, leaving 9 bases between the germline ends. The CDR3 nucleotides read TGTGCCATCCACGGGGGCACAGATACGCAGTATTTT. Protein sequence: CAIHGGTDTQYF.

This chain uses TRBV19 with TRBJ2-2; 9 nucleotides match TRBD1. This CDR3 is 15 amino acids long. Germline V gives CDR1 LNHDA, CDR2 SQIVND (reference sequence). Trimming removed 6 bases from V and 7 bases from J; junction bases left unmatched: 9. CDR3: CASSSPGTGIGELFF. The CDR3 bases are TGTGCCAGTAGCAGTCCCGGGACAGGGATCGGGGAGCTGTTTTTT.

In its sample, this clonotype was seen a few times. This chain uses TRBV24-1 with TRBJ2-3, with 8 bases matching TRBD2. The V gene end was trimmed by 3 bases and the J gene end by 14 bases; junction bases not matched to a gene: 12. The CDR3 consists of 14 residues. The germline gives CDR1 KGHDR, CDR2 SFDVKD. The CDR3 DNA follows: TGTGCCACCAGTGATCTCCAAGTTCAGCGGGAGTTGTATTTT. Translation gives CATSDLQVQRELYF.

The chain carries TRBV7-8 and TRBJ1-2; the D gene is possibly TRBD1 (5 bases). This CDR3 is built from 13 residues. Germline loops: CDR1 SGHVS, CDR2 FQNEAQ. V lost 1 base and J lost 7, with 10 bases in between. The chain's CDR3 is CASSLVQGSGYTF. The CDR3 bases are TGTGCCAGCAGCTTAGTCCAGGGAAGTGGCTACACCTTC.

Only a few counts were recorded for this clonotype. This rearrangement joins TRBV6-1 to TRBJ2-5; D gene ambiguous. Between the trimmed V and J ends, which lost 1 base and 5 bases, there was a span of 11 bases. The CDR3 has 14 residues. In germline, CDR1 is MNHNS, CDR2 SASEGT. The CDR3 DNA sequence: TGTGCCAGCAGTGAAGGTTATCGGGTGGAGACCCAGTACTTC. Protein: CASSEGYRVETQYF.

The gene calls are TRBV7-2 and TRBJ2-2; possible D gene TRBD2, 6 bases. CDR1 SGHTA and CDR2 FQGNSA come from the germline V gene. V was cut by 1 base and J by 6 bases, with 15 bases left in between. CDR3 length: 16 residues. CDR3 sequence reads: CASSLVVGRGAGELFF. DNA of the CDR3: TGTGCCAGCAGCTTAGTTGTGGGGCGGGGCGCCGGGGAGCTGTTTTTT.

In its sample, this clonotype was seen a few times. This chain joins TRBV5-1 and TRBJ1-1, with 8 bases fitting TRBD1. Germline CDR1 SGHRS, CDR2 YFSETQ. The CDR3 covers 13 residues. The J segment lost 9 bases and the V segment lost 4 bases, leaving 8 bases of the junction unmatched. In DNA, the CDR3 is TGCGCCAGCAGCGGAGATTACAGGGGGAAAGCTTTCTTT. Translated: CASSGDYRGKAFF.

The rearrangement joins TRBV12-3 or TRBV12-4 to TRBJ2-7, with 7 positions matching TRBD1. The CDR3 has 15 amino acids. J lost 2 bases, V lost 3 bases, and 7 bases had no gene match. CDR3 in DNA: TGTGCCAGCAGTTTTTGGTGGGACAGCCCCTACGAGCAGTACTTC. Its translation is CASSFWWDSPYEQYF.

This clonotype was seen more than once but under ten times. V is TRBV15 and J is TRBJ2-7; D ambiguous. V was pared by 0 bases and J by 2 bases, with 5 bases between. This CDR3 is 13 amino acids long. From germline, CDR1 is LNHNV and CDR2 YYDKDF (reference sequence). In DNA, the CDR3 is TGTGCCACCAGCAGAGATGAGACCTACGAGCAGTACTTC. Translating gives CATSRDETYEQYF. The complete variable domain, with remaining parts taken from reference TRBV15 and TRBJ2-7, reads DAMVIQNPRYQVTQFGKPVTLSCSQTLNHNVMYWYQQKSSQAPKLLFHYYDKDFNNEADTPDNFQSRRPNTSFCFLDIRSPGLGDTAMYLCATSRDETYEQYFGPGTRLTVT.

The chain recombines TRBV7-2 with TRBJ1-1; a weak D match, TRBD1 (5 bases). The CDR3 sequence is 18 residues long. V was trimmed by 0 bases and J by 1 base, leaving 18 bases between them. From germline, CDR1 is SGHTA and CDR2 FQGNSA. CDR3 residues: CASSLAGRTSVTNTEAFF. The CDR3 nucleotides read TGTGCCAGCAGCTTAGCGGGACGGACATCTGTAACGAACACTGAAGCTTTCTTT.

To note about this clonotype: One end of the junction fails to match germline, which may point to a read error. The chain uses TRBV4-2 and TRBJ2-5, with D possibly being TRBD1 or TRBD2 (5 bases each). The CDR3 is made up of 15 amino acids. Germline CDR1 LGHNA, CDR2 YNFKEQ. The CDR3 region has the DNA TGTGCCAGCAGCTCAGCCGGGGCAGCCCAAGAGACCCCGTACTTC. Protein product: CASSSAGAAQETPYF.

This clonotype appeared a few times. The chain couples TRBV7-2 to TRBJ2-7; a possible D gene is TRBD1 (6 bases). V was shortened by 2 bases and J by 7 bases, with 9 bases between the two germline ends. This CDR3 is built from 12 residues. Germline V gene sequence: CDR1 SGHTA, CDR2 FQGNSA. CDR3 amino acids: CASSLQGLEQYF. The CDR3 coding sequence is TGTGCCAGCAGCTTACAGGGGTTAGAGCAGTACTTC.

On this clonotype itself: At one end, the junction sequence differs from germline, possibly due to a read error. Here the CDR3 DNA reads TGTGCCAGCAGATTAGGCCTAGGGGGCAAGGATGAGCAGTTCTTC. Its translation: CASRLGLGGKDEQFF. The V and J genes are TRBV7-9 and TRBJ2-1; 7 bases fit TRBD1. This CDR3 contains 15 residues. Germline V gives CDR1 SEHNR, CDR2 FQNEAQ (reference sequence).

The sample holds a few counts of this clonotype. The chain combines TRBV27 with TRBJ1-2, with a possible D match to TRBD1 (5 bases). V was trimmed by 5 bases and J by 3 bases, leaving 19 bases between them. Germline V lookup: CDR1 MNHEY, CDR2 SMNVEV (reference sequence). The CDR3 consists of 16 residues. The DNA of the CDR3 is TGTGCCAGCAGTAAAGGTCTTTCAGGGATCCACTATGGCTACACCTTC. This gives the protein CASSKGLSGIHYGYTF.

The chain joins TRBV4-1 to TRBJ2-3; 9 positions match TRBD2. V shed 4 bases, J shed 1 base, and the junction held 12 bases outside the gene matches. There are 18 residues in the CDR3. Per the germline V gene, CDR1 is MGHRA and CDR2 is YSYEKL. CDR3 nucleotides: TGCGCCAGCAGCCCCATAGGGCTAGCGGGGTTGGGCACAGATACGCAGTATTTT. It translates to CASSPIGLAGLGTDTQYF.

This chain connects TRBV18 to TRBJ2-5; TRBD2 is a possible D gene (5 bases). Looked up from germline, CDR1 is KGHSH and CDR2 is LQKENI. Trimming took 2 bases from V and 5 from J, leaving 9 bases between them. The CDR3 has 13 residues. CDR3 nucleotides: TGTGCCAGCTCACCAGAGGGAGCCGAGACCCAGTACTTC. Translated: CASSPEGAETQYF.

The rearrangement uses TRBV10-1 and TRBJ1-6; 8 bases are a match to TRBD1. The CDR3 extends over 12 amino acids. The J segment lost 10 bases and the V segment lost 10 bases, leaving 6 bases of the junction unmatched. CDR1 WNHNN and CDR2 SYGVQD come from the germline V gene (reference sequence). The CDR3 DNA reads as TGCGCCAAGCAGACAGGGGAATCACCCCTCCACTTT. Amino acids: CAKQTGESPLHF.

J is TRBJ1-1 and V is TRBV7-4; 10 nucleotides line up with TRBD1. The V and J ends lost 5 bases and 3 bases, in that order; junction bases with no gene match: 3. In germline, CDR1 is SGHVT, CDR2 SQSDAQ. This CDR3 comprises 14 residues. CDR3 DNA sequence: TGTGCCAGCAGCGGACAGGGGGGGCACACTGAAGCTTTCTTT. This sequence encodes CASSGQGGHTEAFF. Full variable domain (rest looked up from reference TRBV7-4 and TRBJ1-1): GAGVSQSPRYKVAKRGRDVALRCDSISGHVTLYWYRQTLGQGSEVLTYSQSDAQRDKSGRPSGRFSAERPERSVSTLKIQRTEQGDSAVYLCASSGQGGHTEAFFGQGTRLTVV.